This TCR beta chain was sequenced in a study of T-cell memory formation after mild COVID-19. Findings and limits, study-wide: Nothing showed for sure that second-wave clones peaking on day 37 were SARS-CoV-2 specific. Clones shrinking from day 15 to 85 showed even CD4/CD8 mixes; later expanders tilted CD4+.

Constant-segment primers and 5'RACE yielded cDNA libraries for TCR alpha and TCR beta, each carrying sample barcodes and UMIs. Each CDR3 protein is one row after TCRdb ran MiXCR on the 5' RACE reads. The sample lists a few hundred thousand distinct CDR3 sequences, 20% to 25% occurring once. In regard to this clonotype: Its cognate antigen is unknown.

The CDR3 loop spans 13 amino acids. The V and J genes are TRBV21-1 and TRBJ2-7. TRBV21-1 is termed a pseudogene. The TCR sequence derives from an adult woman who had mild COVID-19 (a few samples of this study predate the infection). Cell type and time point are not known. The source material was PBMCs or a T cell subset sorted from them (not recorded which). Here the CDR3 DNA reads TGTGCCAGCAGCAAATGTGGCCTCTACGAGCAGTACTTC. Translation: CASSKCGLYEQYF.